The 21 T cell receptor beta chains presented below share a single source sample, sequenced in a study of cytomegalovirus exposure and HLA in healthy donors. PCR involved 60 Vbeta and 13 Jbeta primers. Profiled with immunoSEQ multiplex PCR; TCRdb holds only in-frame clones, not every one. The sample carries some 170,000 clones, roughly 80% recorded once. The sample comprised PBMCs. The source is a woman aged 18-30 years in good health and CMV-seropositive.

The chain uses TRBV19 and TRBJ1-1; TRBD1 matches 11 bases. Looked up from germline, CDR1 is LNHDA and CDR2 is SQIVND (reference sequence). This CDR3 has 16 amino acids. The V and J ends lost 7 bases and 5 bases, in that order; junction bases with no gene match: 12. The DNA of the CDR3 is TGTGCCAGTAAGGCTCAAACCGGGACAGGGGGTACTGAAGCTTTCTTT. Protein: CASKAQTGTGGTEAFF.

This clone was observed a handful of times. The V call is TRBV4-1, the J call TRBJ1-6, with D uncertain. Germline values: CDR1 MGHRA, CDR2 YSYEKL. CDR3 length: 13 amino acids. V lost 0 bases and J 7 bases, leaving 4 bases between the germline ends. Written as DNA, the CDR3 is TGCGCCAGCAGCCAAGACTTCAATTCACCCCTCCACTTT. As protein: CASSQDFNSPLHF.

V and J are TRBV6-6 and TRBJ1-2; TRBD1 aligns across 7 bases. V dropped 7 bases and J dropped 4; count of bases not matched to a gene: 12. This CDR3 is built from 15 residues. Per germline, CDR1 MNHNY and CDR2 SVGAGI (reference sequence). CDR3 protein: CASTLDRVDGYGYTF. DNA of the CDR3: TGTGCCAGCACCCTAGACAGGGTAGATGGCTATGGCTACACCTTC.

This sequence joins TRBV14 and TRBJ1-1; D unresolved. This CDR3 spans 14 amino acids. Trimming removed 4 bases from V and 6 bases from J, with 15 bases in between. Germline V gives CDR1 SGHDN, CDR2 FVKESK. CDR3 protein: CASSPPPGSAEAFF. The CDR3 bases are TGTGCCAGCAGCCCGCCCCCGGGTAGTGCTGAAGCTTTCTTT.

V usage is TRBV13 and J usage is TRBJ1-1; perhaps TRBD1 as D (5 bases). CDR3 size: 14 residues. Germline V gene data show CDR1 as PRHDT and CDR2 as FYEKMQ (reference sequence). The germline V and J ends were trimmed by 5 bases and 8 bases, with 18 bases remaining between them. The CDR3 DNA is TGTGCCAGCAGCGCGATATTAAAGGGGATGGAAGCTTTCTTT. It encodes CASSAILKGMEAFF.

The chain joins TRBV9 to TRBJ1-3, with 9 bases lining up with TRBD1. V trimming: 3 bases; J trimming: 8 bases; junction bases outside the gene matches: 9. The CDR3 extends over 15 amino acids. Germline-derived CDR1 and CDR2 are SGDLS and YYNGEE. This CDR3 is CASSAQGATWDTIYF. Written as DNA, the CDR3 is TGTGCCAGCAGCGCACAGGGGGCGACATGGGACACCATATATTTT.

J is TRBJ1-2 and V is TRBV4-2, with TRBD1 matching over 7 bases. The junction had 14 bases not matched to a gene; V was cut back by 4 bases and J by 3 bases. Germline-derived CDR1 and CDR2 are LGHNA and YNFKEQ. The CDR3 totals 17 residues. This CDR3 is CASSLTLRGQGDYGYTF. The CDR3 DNA is TGTGCCAGCAGCCTAACTTTGAGGGGCCAGGGGGACTATGGCTACACCTTC.

The chain recombines TRBV7-9 with TRBJ1-2; D gene uncertain. The CDR3 loop spans 11 amino acids. CDR1 is SEHNR, CDR2 FQNEAQ, per germline (reference sequence). The V gene lost 5 bases and the J gene lost 4 bases, with 5 bases spanning the gap. The CDR3 nucleotides read TGTGCCAGCAGCCCAGGCTATGGCTACACCTTC. Encoded protein: CASSPGYGYTF.

The rearrangement joins TRBV5-1 to TRBJ2-7, with 9 bases fitting TRBD1. The CDR3 consists of 13 residues. With 6 bases clipped from V and 1 base from J, the junction kept 2 bases outside the gene matches. CDR1 is SGHRS, CDR2 YFSETQ, per germline. CDR3 sequence reads: CASTGQGSYEQYF. CDR3 sequence (DNA): TGCGCCAGCACGGGACAGGGATCCTACGAGCAGTACTTC.

The chain has TRBV9 and TRBJ1-1; TRBD1 is a possible D gene (5 bases). CDR1 and CDR2 from the germline V gene are SGDLS and YYNGEE. The V and J ends lost 0 bases and 2 bases respectively, with 11 bases between them. This CDR3 comprises 15 residues. CDR3 in amino acids: CASSVGSQGNTEAFF. Written as DNA, the CDR3 is TGTGCCAGCAGCGTAGGTTCTCAGGGAAACACTGAAGCTTTCTTT.

V usage is TRBV6-5 and J usage is TRBJ2-5; 10 bases match TRBD2. V was pared by 7 bases and J by 7 bases, with 12 bases of the junction left unmatched. In germline, CDR1 is MNHEY, CDR2 SVGAGI. The CDR3 is 15 amino acids. CDR3 sequence reads: CASNKLAGSVGTQYF. The DNA of the CDR3 is TGTGCCAGCAATAAACTAGCGGGATCGGTGGGGACCCAGTACTTC.

V is TRBV19 and J is TRBJ2-1; 9 nucleotides match TRBD2. This CDR3 contains 17 residues. Germline assignment: CDR1 LNHDA and CDR2 SQIVND (reference sequence). With V trimmed by 0 bases and J by 5 bases, 8 bases remained unmatched. DNA of the CDR3: TGTGCCAGTAGTATAGATTCGACGGGACTAGCAAACAATGAGCAGTTCTTC. It specifies CASSIDSTGLANNEQFF. Variable domain in full (rest from reference TRBV19 and TRBJ2-1): DGGITQSPKYLFRKEGQNVTLSCEQNLNHDAMYWYRQDPGQGLRLIYYSQIVNDFQKGDIAEGYSVSREKKESFPLTVTSAQKNPTAFYLCASSIDSTGLANNEQFFGPGTRLTVL.

This clone was seen repeatedly, ten times or more. J is TRBJ1-4 and V is TRBV19, with D perhaps matching TRBD1 (5 bases). This CDR3 has 14 residues. Between the trimmed V and J ends, which lost 3 bases and 8 bases, there was a span of 13 bases. Germline V gene data show CDR1 as LNHDA and CDR2 as SQIVND (reference sequence). The chain's CDR3 is CASSIWGGSEKLFF. CDR3 bases: TGTGCCAGTAGTATCTGGGGGGGAAGCGAAAAACTGTTTTTT.

The chain recombines TRBV6-5 with TRBJ1-1; 7 bases match TRBD1. The V and J ends lost 7 bases and 7 bases, in that order; junction bases with no gene match: 12. Germline CDR1 MNHEY, CDR2 SVGAGI. This CDR3 contains 14 residues. The CDR3 DNA is TGTGCCAGCACCCGGACAGGCAGATTTAGTGAAGCTTTCTTT. It codes for CASTRTGRFSEAFF.

The chain combines TRBV5-1 with TRBJ1-1; D may be TRBD1 (6 bases). Germline V gene data show CDR1 as SGHRS and CDR2 as YFSETQ. V was cut by 2 bases and J by 1 base, with 6 bases left in between. This CDR3 has 13 amino acids. CDR3 sequence reads: CASSLGGNTEAFF. CDR3 DNA sequence: TGCGCCAGCAGCTTAGGGGGGAACACTGAAGCTTTCTTT.

This chain joins TRBV4-3 and TRBJ1-2; D is unclear. Trimming shortened V by 0 bases and J by 4 bases, and 15 bases separated the two germline ends. In germline, CDR1 is LGHNA, CDR2 YSLEER. This CDR3 contains 16 residues. The CDR3 bases are TGCGCCAGCAGCCAAGAACCCGCTGGAGACGGCTATGGCTACACCTTC. It specifies CASSQEPAGDGYGYTF.

This clone was picked up one time. CDR3 nucleotides: TGTGCCAGCAGCTTAGGAGGACAGGGGGCCCGGGGGTTCTTC. Protein sequence: CASSLGGQGARGFF. The chain employs TRBV7-9 and TRBJ2-1, with 11 nucleotides matching TRBD1. Germline CDR1 SEHNR, CDR2 FQNEAQ (reference sequence). The CDR3 contains 14 residues. V was pared by 1 base and J by 15 bases, with 8 bases of the junction left unmatched.

The genes are TRBV11-3 and TRBJ2-3; weak D call: TRBD2 (6 bases). Germline values: CDR1 SGHNT, CDR2 YENEEA. The CDR3 runs 15 residues. Trimming stripped 5 bases from V and 0 bases from J, with 12 bases between. CDR3 protein: CASSLSGPSTDTQYF. CDR3 nucleotide sequence: TGTGCCAGCAGCCTTAGCGGACCTAGCACAGATACGCAGTATTTT.

V gene TRBV7-9 combines with J gene TRBJ1-3, with D perhaps matching TRBD1 (5 bases). CDR3 size: 14 residues. CDR1 and CDR2 from the germline V gene are SEHNR and FQNEAQ (reference sequence). V was clipped by 2 bases and J by 0 bases, with 5 bases between them. The CDR3 sequence is CASSLRGSGNTIYF. DNA of the CDR3: TGTGCCAGCAGCTTAAGGGGCTCTGGAAACACCATATATTTT. Supplemented by reference TRBV7-9 and TRBJ1-3, the full variable domain reads DTGVSQNPRHKITKRGQNVTFRCDPISEHNRLYWYRQTLGQGPEFLTYFQNEAQLEKSRLLSDRFSAERPKGSFSTLEIQRTEQGDSAMYLCASSLRGSGNTIYFGEGSWLTVV.

The chain links TRBV6-5 to TRBJ1-1; TRBD1 matches 8 bases. Germline CDR1 reads MNHEY; CDR2 reads SVGAGI. Unmatched junction bases numbered 7, after V lost 2 bases and J lost 8 bases. CDR3 length equals 14 residues. CDR3 sequence reads: CASSYAPGQGEAFF. The CDR3 region has the DNA TGTGCCAGCAGTTACGCCCCCGGACAGGGAGAAGCTTTCTTT.

The gene calls are TRBV5-1 and TRBJ1-2; TRBD1 agrees at 7 bases. This CDR3 spans 13 amino acids. Germline V CDR1 and CDR2: SGHRS, YFSETQ. V shed 4 bases and J 7 bases; nucleotides not matched to a gene: 7. CDR3: CASSGRTGRGYTF. Written as DNA, the CDR3 is TGCGCCAGCAGCGGTAGGACAGGCCGTGGCTACACCTTC.